This is a list of T cell receptor beta chains from one sample in a study of memory CD8 T cells in hepatitis C reinfection. Measured with immunoSEQ multiplex PCR; TCRdb has only the in-frame clones, and not every one. The sample records fewer than 50,000 clones, roughly 90% being singletons. The sequenced material came from naive CD8+ T cells sorted from blood. Receptors were obtained from a young man with hepatitis C virus infection. CDR3s leave out the opening cysteine and the closing phenylalanine or tryptophan. The D gene is left open where the match is weak.

D gene	V gene	J gene	CDR3 protein
.	TRBV30	TRBJ2-1	AWSIGSNEQF
.	TRBV4-3	TRBJ2-1	ASSLNNEQF
.	TRBV7-8	TRBJ2-3	ASSLIVDTQY
TRBD1	TRBV28	TRBJ2-7	ASSSIRDRANYEQY
TRBD1	TRBV28	TRBJ1-5	ASSQRTGNQPQH
.	TRBV7-9	TRBJ1-2	ASSLGQESRASYT
.	TRBV28	TRBJ2-7	ASSFGAYEQY
TRBD1	TRBV7-9	TRBJ2-5	ASSLSGQEVQETQY
TRBD2	TRBV4-1	TRBJ2-1	ASSPRLADYNEQF
TRBD1	TRBV27	TRBJ1-4	ASSFRTGGLNEKLF
.	TRBV6-6	TRBJ1-2	ASSLIDSPNYGYT
.	TRBV4-1	TRBJ2-3	ASSQEGGYTDTQY
TRBD2	TRBV11-3	TRBJ2-1	ASSPPGLAGGSSYNEQF
TRBD2	TRBV6-5	TRBJ2-1	ASSYGLAGASEQF
TRBD2	TRBV5-4	TRBJ2-3	ASSLESSGFLGDTQY
.	TRBV19	TRBJ1-2	ASSIGGAPGYT
TRBD1	TRBV4-1	TRBJ1-5	ASSQETGGNQPQH
TRBD2	TRBV11-2	TRBJ2-1	ASSLEAGGFYNEQF
.	TRBV18	TRBJ1-2	ASSPPNYYGYT
.	TRBV9	TRBJ2-5	ASSVGNAGETQY
TRBD1	TRBV9	TRBJ1-1	ASSARGGTGGENTEAF
TRBD1	TRBV29-1	TRBJ2-2	SVRTGNTGELF
.	TRBV30	TRBJ1-4	AWSEGGAYSEKLF
.	TRBV5-6	TRBJ2-7	ASSLRLGASSYEQY
TRBD2	TRBV27	TRBJ2-7	ASSFGAGASYEQY
.	TRBV28	TRBJ2-5	ASSLGGGVQETQY
.	TRBV25-1	TRBJ1-2	ASSDQYYGYT
TRBD2	TRBV7-2	TRBJ2-5	ASSLPGLEIETQY
.	TRBV27	TRBJ2-1	ASSLTPPGTRYYNEQF
TRBD2	TRBV9	TRBJ2-1	ASSVDGLAAYNEQF
TRBD2	TRBV9	TRBJ2-3	ASSVGTSGADTQY